The next 21 T cell receptor beta chains were all read from a single sample in a study of CD8+ T cells in alopecia areata. Treatment in this sample: oral pan-JAK inhibitor, 5-10 mg twice daily. Following extraction, RNA underwent reverse transcription to cDNA, which served as the sequencing template. Assay used: immunoSEQ multiplex PCR; TCRdb lists only in-frame clones, some missing. The data contain roughly 99,000 clones, 84% of them singletons. The specimen comprised CD8+ T cells sorted from blood, sampled at week 24, from a patient treated with tofacitinib. These receptors originate from a human donor with alopecia areata.

V gene TRBV14 combines with J gene TRBJ2-3; D gene unclear. Per germline, CDR1 SGHDN and CDR2 FVKESK. The CDR3 runs to 14 residues. Trimming took off 6 bases at V and 0 bases at J, with 10 bases between the two ends. CDR3 loop: CASRPTPSTDTQYF. The DNA for the CDR3 is TGTGCCAGCAGGCCAACCCCTAGCACAGATACGCAGTATTTT.

This chain links TRBV10-3 with TRBJ2-7, with D maybe TRBD2 (6 bases). CDR1 is ENHRY and CDR2 is SYGVKD in the germline V gene. The length of the CDR3 is 12 residues. V was shortened by 0 bases and J by 7 bases, with 7 bases between the two germline ends. This CDR3 reads CAISESAGEQYF. CDR3 bases: TGTGCCATCAGTGAGTCAGCGGGTGAGCAGTACTTC.

Concerning this clone: The conserved closing phenylalanine or tryptophan is absent in this CDR3, likely reflecting a read error. The rearrangement links TRBV5-1 to TRBJ1-2; D is undetermined. Between the trimmed V and J ends, which lost 0 bases and 2 bases, there was a span of 5 bases. The CDR3 is 13 residues long. The germline CDR1 and CDR2 sequences are SGHRS and YFSETQ. The CDR3 spells CASSLAGNYGYTL. The DNA of the CDR3 is TGCGCCAGCAGCTTGGCGGGGAACTATGGCTACACCCTC.

The chain joins TRBV6-1 to TRBJ2-7; 8 bases line up with TRBD1. Per germline, CDR1 MNHNS and CDR2 SASEGT. CDR3 length equals 13 residues. V lost 6 bases to trimming and J lost 0 bases; unmatched junction nucleotides: 1. CDR3: CASRDRASYEQYF. The CDR3 DNA reads TGTGCCAGCAGGGACAGGGCCTCCTACGAGCAGTACTTC.

This clone was detected once. The chain is built from TRBV5-1 and TRBJ2-7; D unclear. Trimming stripped 0 bases from V and 0 bases from J, with 4 bases between. This CDR3 comprises 13 residues. Germline values: CDR1 SGHRS, CDR2 YFSETQ. The CDR3: CASSLGSSYEQYF. As DNA, the CDR3 is TGCGCCAGCAGCTTGGGCAGCTCCTACGAGCAGTACTTC.

The rearrangement uses TRBV25-1 and TRBJ2-5; TRBD2 matches at 8 bases. The CDR3 has 15 amino acids. The germline gives CDR1 MGHDK, CDR2 SYGVNS. V lost 1 base to trimming and J lost 5 bases; unmatched junction nucleotides: 6. CDR3 coding DNA: TGTGCCAGCAGTGAATTGGGGACTAGATTGGAGACCCAGTACTTC. It is translated as CASSELGTRLETQYF.

This clone was observed once. The gene calls are TRBV5-1 and TRBJ1-1, with 10 bases identical to TRBD1. Germline V gives CDR1 SGHRS, CDR2 YFSETQ. Germline trimming cut 5 bases from V and 6 bases from J; bases unmatched to any gene: 10. CDR3 length equals 15 residues. CDR3 sequence (DNA): TGCGCCAGCAGAAAACCGGGACAGGGGTTATCTGAAGCTTTCTTT. Translating gives CASRKPGQGLSEAFF.

The chain has TRBV14 and TRBJ2-5; TRBD2 matches 9 bases. Germline CDR1 SGHDN, CDR2 FVKESK. CDR3 length: 15 amino acids. The ends lost 4 bases at V and 9 bases at J; junction bases unmatched: 12. CDR3 protein: CASSLGTSPRYAQYF. CDR3 bases: TGTGCCAGCAGCCTCGGGACTAGCCCCCGTTATGCCCAGTACTTC.

The chain joins TRBV7-2 to TRBJ2-1; 10 positions match TRBD2. The CDR3 length is 19 residues. The ends lost 4 bases at V and 0 bases at J; junction bases unmatched: 12. The germline V gene encodes CDR1 SGHTA and CDR2 FQGNSA. The CDR3 DNA follows: TGTGCCAGCAGCTCGCGAGGACTAGCGGCCTTTGTCTCCTACAATGAGCAGTTCTTC. It translates to CASSSRGLAAFVSYNEQFF.

The V gene is TRBV29-1, the J gene TRBJ2-3, with TRBD1 matching over 9 bases. Germline values: CDR1 SQVTM, CDR2 ANQGSEA. The length of the CDR3 is 15 residues. Trimming at V came to 6 bases and at J to 3 bases, leaving 10 bases not matched to a gene. Here the CDR3 DNA reads TGCAGCGTCCCCTACCCGACAGGGGGAACAGATACGCAGTATTTT. Protein: CSVPYPTGGTDTQYF.

Note on this clone: A much larger clone differs from this one at a single base, so this may be a read error. This chain connects TRBV13 to TRBJ2-7; D unclear. Trimming removed 0 bases from V and 5 bases from J, with 5 bases in between. CDR3 size: 12 residues. CDR1 is PRHDT, CDR2 FYEKMQ, per germline (reference sequence). The CDR3 coding sequence is TGTGCCAGCAGCTTAGGGACAAACGAGCAGTACTTC. Translation: CASSLGTNEQYF.

This clone was seen once. The rearrangement links TRBV9 to TRBJ1-5, with 8 bases aligning to TRBD1. Germline V CDR1 and CDR2: SGDLS, YYNGEE. There are 15 residues in the CDR3. After removal of 0 bases from V and 5 bases from J, the junction contained 4 bases not matched to a gene. CDR3 protein: CASSVGGQADQPQHF. The CDR3 DNA reads TGTGCCAGCAGCGTAGGGGGACAGGCGGATCAGCCCCAGCATTTT.

V gene TRBV29-1 combines with J gene TRBJ2-6; no clear D. Trimming removed 6 bases at V and 0 bases at J, with 3 bases between. The germline gives CDR1 SQVTM, CDR2 ANQGSEA. The CDR3 is 12 residues long. CDR3 nucleotide sequence: TGCAGCGTGAGCTCTGGGGCCAACGTCCTGACTTTC. It yields the protein CSVSSGANVLTF.

V usage is TRBV14 and J usage is TRBJ1-1, with D maybe TRBD1 (6 bases). The CDR3 extends over 16 amino acids. V lost 4 bases to trimming and J lost 0 bases, with 15 bases between them. The V gene's germline CDR1 is SGHDN and CDR2 FVKESK. The CDR3 reads CASSRYRQVLNTEAFF. The CDR3 coding sequence is TGTGCCAGCAGCCGTTACAGACAGGTCTTGAACACTGAAGCTTTCTTT. The variable domain in full, completed from reference TRBV14 and TRBJ1-1, reads EAGVTQFPSHSVIEKGQTVTLRCDPISGHDNLYWYRRVMGKEIKFLLHFVKESKQDESGMPNNRFLAERTGGTYSTLKVQPAELEDSGVYFCASSRYRQVLNTEAFFGQGTRLTVV.

V is TRBV7-2 and J is TRBJ2-7; 13 positions agree with TRBD2. Trimming removed 0 bases from V and 2 bases from J; junction bases left unmatched: 7. Looked up from germline, CDR1 is SGHTA and CDR2 is FQGNSA. The CDR3 spans 18 residues. The CDR3 DNA reads TGTGCCAGCAGCTTAGCGTCAGGACTAGCGGGGGTCCCCTACGAGCAGTACTTC. Residues: CASSLASGLAGVPYEQYF.

The chain couples TRBV23-1 to TRBJ2-7; 9 bases fit TRBD1. TRBV23-1 is classed as an ORF, of uncertain function. This CDR3 is built from 15 residues. Trimming cost V 10 bases and J 5 bases; bases outside gene matches: 15. Here the CDR3 DNA reads TGCGCCACCACACCCCCCTGGGACAGGGAGAACGAGCAGTACTTC. Its protein is CATTPPWDRENEQYF.

In this sample, this clone turned up once. The chain is built from TRBV5-1 and TRBJ1-1, with 8 nucleotides matching TRBD1. The CDR3 has 13 residues. The trim removed 2 bases at V and 4 bases at J, leaving 1 base unmatched. From germline, CDR1 is SGHRS and CDR2 YFSETQ. The CDR3 nucleotides read TGCGCCAGCAGCTTCACAGGGGGCACTGAAGCTTTCTTT. This translates into CASSFTGGTEAFF.

This clone showed up just once. The J gene is TRBJ1-1, the V gene TRBV7-9; D unresolved. This CDR3 contains 15 residues. Trimming removed 3 bases at V and 1 base at J, with 12 bases between. Germline lookup yields CDR1 SEHNR and CDR2 FQNEAQ (reference sequence). CDR3 region: CASSFTGPGNTEAFF. The CDR3, as DNA: TGTGCCAGCAGCTTCACCGGTCCTGGGAACACTGAAGCTTTCTTT.

This rearrangement joins TRBV4-1 to TRBJ1-2; possible D gene TRBD1, 5 bases. The germline CDR1 and CDR2 sequences are MGHRA and YSYEKL. The CDR3 runs to 13 residues. Trimming stripped 0 bases from V and 8 bases from J, with 10 bases between. CDR3 loop: CASSQDRDLGYTF. Here the CDR3 DNA reads TGCGCCAGCAGCCAAGATCGGGACCTGGGCTACACCTTC.

The V and J genes are TRBV30 and TRBJ2-2; D unclear. V shed 4 bases and J shed 1 base, with 7 bases lying between them. The CDR3 is 13 residues long. Germline-derived CDR1 and CDR2 are GTSNPN and SVGIG (reference sequence). CDR3 coding DNA: TGTGCCTGGAACGCAGGGAACACCGGGGAGCTGTTTTTT. The encoded protein is CAWNAGNTGELFF.

The chain has TRBV4-3 and TRBJ1-6; no reliable D call. V lost 0 bases, J lost 4 bases, and 7 bases lay in between. Germline CDR1 LGHNA, CDR2 YSLEER. The CDR3 loop spans 15 amino acids. CDR3 loop: CASSQDTGYNSPLHF. DNA of the CDR3: TGCGCCAGCAGCCAAGACACGGGGTATAATTCACCCCTCCACTTT.